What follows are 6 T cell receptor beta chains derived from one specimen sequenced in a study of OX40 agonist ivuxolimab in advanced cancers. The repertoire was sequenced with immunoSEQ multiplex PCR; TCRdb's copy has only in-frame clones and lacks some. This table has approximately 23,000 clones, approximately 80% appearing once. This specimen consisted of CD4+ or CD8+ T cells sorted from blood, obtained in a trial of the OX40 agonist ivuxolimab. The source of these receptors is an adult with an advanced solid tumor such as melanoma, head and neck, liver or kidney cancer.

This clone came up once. The CDR3: CASSQGRGRYTDTQYF. CDR3 coding DNA: TGCGCCAGCAGCCAGGGTCGTGGGCGGTACACAGATACGCAGTATTTT. The chain carries TRBV4-1 and TRBJ2-3; D ambiguous. The CDR3 totals 16 residues. Germline V lookup: CDR1 MGHRA, CDR2 YSYEKL. V was pared by 3 bases and J by 2 bases, with 15 bases between.

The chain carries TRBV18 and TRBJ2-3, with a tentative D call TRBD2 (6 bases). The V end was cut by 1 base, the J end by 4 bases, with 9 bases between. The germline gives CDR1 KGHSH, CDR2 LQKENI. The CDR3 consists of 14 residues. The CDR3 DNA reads TGTGCCAGCTCACCACGGAGGGAGTCAGATACGCAGTATTTT. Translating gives CASSPRRESDTQYF.

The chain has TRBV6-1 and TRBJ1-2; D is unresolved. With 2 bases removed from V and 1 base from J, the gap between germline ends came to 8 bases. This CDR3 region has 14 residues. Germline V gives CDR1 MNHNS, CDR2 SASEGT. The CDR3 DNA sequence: TGTGCCAGCAGTGAATGGCGGTTTAACTATGGCTACACCTTC. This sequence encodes CASSEWRFNYGYTF.

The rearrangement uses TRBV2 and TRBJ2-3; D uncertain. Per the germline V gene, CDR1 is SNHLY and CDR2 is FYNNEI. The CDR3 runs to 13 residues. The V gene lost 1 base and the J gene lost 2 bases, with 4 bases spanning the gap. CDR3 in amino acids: CASSEGVTDTQYF. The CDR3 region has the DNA TGTGCCAGCAGTGAAGGGGTCACAGATACGCAGTATTTT.

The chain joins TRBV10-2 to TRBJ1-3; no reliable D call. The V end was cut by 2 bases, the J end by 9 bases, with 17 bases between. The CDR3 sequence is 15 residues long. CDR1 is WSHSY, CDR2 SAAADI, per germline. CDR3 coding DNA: TGCGCCAGCAGTGAGGACTCTGGGAAACATAGCACCATATATTTT. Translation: CASSEDSGKHSTIYF.

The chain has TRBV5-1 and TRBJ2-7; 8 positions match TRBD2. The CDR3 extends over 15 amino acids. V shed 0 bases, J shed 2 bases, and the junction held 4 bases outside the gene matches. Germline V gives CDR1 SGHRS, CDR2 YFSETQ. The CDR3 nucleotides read TGCGCCAGCAGCTTGGAGGCGCGGGGGGCCTACGAGCAGTACTTC. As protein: CASSLEARGAYEQYF.